The 3 T cell receptor beta chains given below trace back to one sample, sequenced in a study of cytomegalovirus exposure and HLA in healthy donors. 60 Vbeta and 13 Jbeta primers were used in PCR. Profiled with immunoSEQ multiplex PCR; TCRdb holds only in-frame clones, not every one. The sample table includes about 140,000 clones. The sequencing sample was made of PBMCs. Receptor source: a woman younger than 30 in good health and CMV-seronegative.

CDR3 loop: CASSYSPGETQYF. In nucleotides, the CDR3 is TGTGCCAGCAGTTACTCACCGGGAGAGACCCAGTACTTC. V and J are TRBV6-6 and TRBJ2-5; no clear D. This CDR3 comprises 13 residues. The V gene lost 0 bases and the J gene lost 4 bases, with 6 bases spanning the gap. Looked up from germline, CDR1 is MNHNY and CDR2 is SVGAGI (reference sequence).

The chain couples TRBV5-1 to TRBJ2-1; 8 bases align to TRBD2. The CDR3 spans 14 residues. Germline V lookup: CDR1 SGHRS, CDR2 YFSETQ. V trimming: 2 bases; J trimming: 8 bases; junction bases outside the gene matches: 6. CDR3 loop: CASSFGGERDEQFF. CDR3 DNA: TGCGCCAGCAGCTTCGGGGGGGAGCGGGATGAGCAGTTCTTC.

V usage is TRBV2 and J usage is TRBJ1-5; TRBD1 might be the D (6 bases). Between the trimmed V and J ends, which lost 7 bases and 4 bases, there was a span of 20 bases. The CDR3 sequence is 16 residues long. Germline CDR1 is SNHLY and CDR2 is FYNNEI. In DNA, the CDR3 is TGTGCCAGCACCGAACTAGACTACAGGGATAATCAGCCCCAGCATTTT. Protein sequence: CASTELDYRDNQPQHF.